The 12 T cell receptor beta chains listed next were all sequenced from one sample in a study of T cells after yellow fever vaccination. TCRdb independently ran MiXCR on the 5' RACE reads; one entry per CDR3 protein. The repertoire holds about 57,000 distinct CDR3 sequences, with 7.4% as singletons. Sequenced material: CD8+ T cells sorted from PBMCs, taken 15 days after the yellow fever booster vaccination. These receptors came from a man aged 25 to 45 who received the YFV17D yellow fever vaccine.

This clonotype was counted many times. This chain joins TRBV2 and TRBJ2-5; 8 bases fit TRBD2. Germline CDR1 SNHLY, CDR2 FYNNEI. The CDR3 has 16 amino acids. V lost 1 base, J lost 4 bases, and 8 bases stayed unmatched. The CDR3 loop is CASSEGIAGFLETQYF. In DNA, the CDR3 is TGTGCCAGCAGTGAAGGGATAGCGGGATTTTTAGAGACCCAGTACTTC.

This clonotype has ten or more counts. The chain links TRBV14 to TRBJ2-1; 10 nucleotides line up with TRBD2. The germline V gene has CDR1 SGHDN and CDR2 FVKESK. Trimming at V came to 4 bases and at J to 6 bases, leaving 6 bases not matched to a gene. The CDR3 spans 15 residues. The CDR3 region has the DNA TGTGCCAGCAGCCCGCTAGCGGGAGATTCCAATGAGCAGTTCTTC. This encodes CASSPLAGDSNEQFF.

V usage is TRBV7-6 and J usage is TRBJ2-5; D gene uncertain. This CDR3 is built from 13 residues. The V gene's germline CDR1 is SGHVS and CDR2 FNYEAQ. The V gene lost 5 bases and the J gene lost 5 bases, with 12 bases spanning the gap. CDR3 region: CASSARRKETQYF. The CDR3 DNA is TGTGCCAGCAGCGCAAGGCGGAAGGAGACCCAGTACTTC.

This clonotype was seen many times. J is TRBJ1-2 and V is TRBV7-9; D unclear. This CDR3 comprises 14 residues. Germline CDR1 and CDR2: SEHNR and FQNEAQ (reference sequence). Between the trimmed V and J ends, which lost 5 bases and 7 bases, there was a span of 17 bases. The CDR3 coding sequence is TGTGCCAGCAGCGACCCGGGGAGGTCGTTTGGCTACACCTTC. This codes for CASSDPGRSFGYTF.

This clonotype was seen repeatedly, ten times or more. This rearrangement joins TRBV4-3 to TRBJ2-7, with TRBD1 as a possible D gene (6 bases). The V and J ends lost 1 base and 4 bases respectively, with 14 bases between them. The V gene's germline CDR1 is LGHNA and CDR2 YSLEER. The CDR3 consists of 15 residues. CDR3 in amino acids: CASSQGLTGSYEQYF. The CDR3 DNA follows: TGCGCCAGCAGCCAAGGCCTTACAGGGAGTTACGAGCAGTACTTC.

This clonotype was counted ten times or more. V and J are TRBV11-2 and TRBJ2-2, with TRBD2 matching 7 bases. From germline, CDR1 is SGHAT and CDR2 FQNNGV. The V gene end was trimmed by 8 bases and the J gene end by 7 bases; junction bases not matched to a gene: 1. The CDR3 has 11 amino acids. CDR3 nucleotides: TGTGCCAGCCGGGAGGTCGGGGAGCTGTTTTTT. Amino acids: CASREVGELFF. Using reference TRBV11-2 and TRBJ2-2 for the parts outside the CDR3, the full variable domain is EAGVAQSPRYKIIEKRQSVAFWCNPISGHATLYWYQQILGQGPKLLIQFQNNGVVDDSQLPKDRFSAERLKGVDSTLKIQPAKLEDSAVYLCASREVGELFFGEGSRLTVL.

This clonotype appeared many times. The rearrangement joins TRBV7-2 to TRBJ2-7, with D unresolved. Per the germline V gene, CDR1 is SGHTA and CDR2 is FQGNSA. Trimming shortened V by 2 bases and J by 10 bases, and 9 bases separated the two germline ends. This CDR3 comprises 11 residues. CDR3 loop: CASSLKIPQYF. Written as DNA, the CDR3 is TGTGCCAGCAGCTTAAAAATCCCTCAGTACTTC.

This clonotype was picked up many times. The chain recombines TRBV12-3 or TRBV12-4 with TRBJ2-6; TRBD1 agrees at 9 bases. Trimming cost V 5 bases and J 4 bases; bases outside gene matches: 6. This CDR3 is built from 16 residues. The chain's CDR3 is CASSNTQGAGANVLTF. CDR3 DNA sequence: TGTGCCAGCAGTAATACACAGGGGGCGGGGGCCAACGTCCTGACTTTC.

This clonotype was detected many times. The V call is TRBV12-3 or TRBV12-4, the J call TRBJ2-7; 7 bases are shared with TRBD2. The CDR3 covers 15 residues. V shed 5 bases and J 3 bases; nucleotides not matched to a gene: 10. This chain's CDR3 is CASSHPGGGYYEQYF. CDR3 in DNA: TGTGCCAGCAGTCATCCTGGGGGGGGGTACTACGAGCAGTACTTC.

This clonotype was seen at least ten times. The V gene is TRBV11-2, the J gene TRBJ1-6; unclear D gene. The CDR3 totals 16 residues. CDR1 is SGHAT and CDR2 is FQNNGV in the germline V gene. V was trimmed by 0 bases and J by 0 bases, leaving 6 bases between them. CDR3 protein: CASSLDPSSYNSPLHF. In DNA, the CDR3 is TGTGCCAGCAGCTTAGATCCGAGCTCCTATAATTCACCCCTCCACTTT.

This clonotype showed up many times. Here the CDR3 DNA reads TGTGCCAGCAGCTGGGAGGCAACCTACGAGCAGTACTTC. It yields the protein CASSWEATYEQYF. The chain links TRBV5-5 to TRBJ2-7; D perhaps matches TRBD2 (6 bases). The CDR3 sequence is 13 residues long. The V end was cut by 3 bases, the J end by 2 bases, with 9 bases between. Germline-derived CDR1 and CDR2 are SGHKS and YYEKEE (reference sequence).

This clonotype was observed many times. The chain employs TRBV27 and TRBJ2-1, with 7 bases aligning to TRBD2. V lost 10 bases to trimming and J lost 1 base; unmatched junction nucleotides: 4. The CDR3 length is 13 residues. Per the germline V gene, CDR1 is MNHEY and CDR2 is SMNVEV (reference sequence). CDR3: CATSSGSYNEQFF. CDR3 nucleotides: TGTGCCACCTCTAGCGGTTCCTACAATGAGCAGTTCTTC.